The 8 T cell receptor beta chains reported below all come from one sample, sequenced in a study of breast tumors, draining lymph nodes, adjacent tissues. The lymph nodes were axillary draining lymph nodes from breast cancer patients. MiXCR, applied by TCRdb to the multiplex PCR reads, yields one record per CDR3 protein. The table lists 84,000 or so distinct CDR3 sequences, approximately 30% of them singletons. The sequenced sample was axillary lymph node tissue. These receptors originate from a female donor with breast cancer. Some clones in this sample may be carry-over from other donors' samples.

In its sample, this clonotype was seen many times. The V and J genes are TRBV9 and TRBJ2-7; D is ambiguous. V lost 0 bases, J lost 3 bases, and 7 bases lay in between. CDR3 length: 13 amino acids. The germline CDR1 and CDR2 sequences are SGDLS and YYNGEE. CDR3 coding DNA: TGTGCCAGCAGCGTAGCTCTGGGCTACGAGCAGTACTTC. As protein: CASSVALGYEQYF.

This clonotype was observed at least ten times. The V call is TRBV19, the J call TRBJ2-2, with TRBD1 matching over 11 bases. The CDR3 spans 15 residues. Germline V gives CDR1 LNHDA, CDR2 SQIVND (reference sequence). The V and J ends lost 10 bases and 6 bases, in that order; junction bases with no gene match: 10. The CDR3 region has the DNA TGTGCCACGCAGCAACCGGGACAGGGGGCCGGGGAGCTGTTTTTT. It encodes CATQQPGQGAGELFF.

This clonotype was observed many times. The V call is TRBV6-2 or TRBV6-3, the J call TRBJ2-1; a weak D match, TRBD1 (6 bases). The CDR3 totals 14 residues. From germline, CDR1 is MNHEY and CDR2 SVGEGT. V was cut by 6 bases and J by 4 bases, with 13 bases left in between. For the CDR3, the DNA is TGTGCCAGCAGGGACAGTAAAGATTACAATGAGCAGTTCTTC. Translating gives CASRDSKDYNEQFF.

This clonotype was counted many times. The chain uses TRBV19 and TRBJ2-1; D not resolved. Germline loops: CDR1 LNHDA, CDR2 SQIVND (reference sequence). This CDR3 has 13 residues. V lost 4 bases, J lost 7 bases, and 11 bases lay in between. The CDR3 is CASSTQRLNEQFF. CDR3 coding DNA: TGTGCCAGTAGTACTCAGCGCCTAAATGAGCAGTTCTTC.

This clonotype appeared many times. The gene calls are TRBV10-3 and TRBJ2-5; D is possibly TRBD2 (7 bases). The germline V gene has CDR1 ENHRY and CDR2 SYGVKD. V lost 2 bases, J lost 2 bases, and 12 bases lay in between. The CDR3 has 15 residues. The CDR3 nucleotides are TGTGCCATCAGTGAGGGGGGGGCAGTTCAAGAGACCCAGTACTTC. It translates to CAISEGGAVQETQYF.

The table lists this clonotype with a few counts. The chain uses TRBV6-2 or TRBV6-3 and TRBJ1-1, with no clear D. V lost 8 bases to trimming and J lost 3 bases, with 10 bases between them. This CDR3 has 12 residues. The germline V gene encodes CDR1 MNHEY and CDR2 SVGEGT. The CDR3, as DNA: TGTGCCAGCCCCCAGTCGTACACTGAAGCTTTCTTT. Its protein is CASPQSYTEAFF.

Concerning this clonotype: The junction does not match germline at one end; this may be a read error. The chain is built from TRBV7-9 and TRBJ1-2; D is possibly TRBD1 (6 bases). From germline, CDR1 is SEHNR and CDR2 FQNEAQ (reference sequence). The CDR3 consists of 16 residues. The CDR3 region has the DNA TGTGCCAGCAGCTTAGGTCCAGGGGCCTCTCTCTATGGCCACGCCTTC. Amino acid sequence: CASSLGPGASLYGHAF.

This clonotype was recorded many times. The J gene is TRBJ2-7, the V gene TRBV20-1; TRBD2 agrees at 8 bases. Unmatched junction bases numbered 3, after V lost 1 base and J lost 4 bases. The germline V gene has CDR1 DFQATT and CDR2 SNEGSKA (reference sequence). The CDR3 length is 13 residues. The CDR3 DNA follows: TGCAGTGCTAGAGTAAGCGGGAGATACGAGCAGTACTTC. Amino acid sequence: CSARVSGRYEQYF.